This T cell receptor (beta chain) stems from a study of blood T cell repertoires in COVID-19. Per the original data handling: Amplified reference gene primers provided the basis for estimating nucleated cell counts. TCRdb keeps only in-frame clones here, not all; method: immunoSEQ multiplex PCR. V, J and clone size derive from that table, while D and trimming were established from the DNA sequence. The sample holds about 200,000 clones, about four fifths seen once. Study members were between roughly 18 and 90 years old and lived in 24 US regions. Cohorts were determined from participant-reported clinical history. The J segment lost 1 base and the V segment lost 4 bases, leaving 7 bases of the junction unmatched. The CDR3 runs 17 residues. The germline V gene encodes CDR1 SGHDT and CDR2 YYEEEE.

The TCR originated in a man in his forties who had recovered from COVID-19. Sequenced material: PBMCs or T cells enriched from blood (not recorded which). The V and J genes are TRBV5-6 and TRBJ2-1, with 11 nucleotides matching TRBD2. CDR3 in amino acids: CASSRLRTSGSYNEQFF. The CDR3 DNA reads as TGTGCCAGCAGCCGTCTTCGGACTAGCGGGTCCTACAATGAGCAGTTCTTC.